Listed below are T cell receptor beta chains from one sample, sequenced in a study of cytomegalovirus exposure and HLA in healthy donors. Only in-frame clones appear in the TCRdb table, and some are missing; sequencing was by immunoSEQ multiplex PCR. Here the sample spans 77,000 or so clones, around 83% being singletons. Input material: PBMCs. These receptors came from a man in his 70s in good health and CMV-seropositive. CDR3s include the opening cysteine and the closing phenylalanine or tryptophan. D genes are given only for firm matches. Part of the rows lack a size; the others show once, few, many or a class for expanded clones.

TRBV19	.	TRBJ2-1	TRBD2	CASTAKTSGRVHTYNEQFF	TGTGCCAGTACGGCCAAGACTAGCGGGAGGGTGCATACCTACAATGAGCAGTTCTTC
TRBV7-9	.	TRBJ1-4	TRBD1	CASSRDRTNEKLFF	TGTGCCAGCAGCCGGGACAGAACTAATGAAAAACTGTTTTTT
TRBV4-3	once	TRBJ2-1	.	CASSHGSYNEQFF	TGCGCCAGCAGCCACGGTTCCTACAATGAGCAGTTCTTC
TRBV5-1	few	TRBJ1-2	TRBD1	CASSQFTGTGAYGYTF	TGCGCCAGCAGCCAATTCACCGGGACAGGGGCTTATGGCTACACCTTC
TRBV11-3	.	TRBJ2-1	.	CASSLAQGPYNEQFF	TGTGCCAGCAGCTTAGCCCAGGGCCCGTACAATGAGCAGTTCTTC
TRBV28	few	TRBJ2-3	TRBD2	CASSPPGGGGEDTQYF	TGTGCCAGCAGTCCTCCGGGGGGCGGGGGGGAAGATACGCAGTATTTT
TRBV7-2	once	TRBJ2-1	TRBD2	CASSYDSGGYNEQFF	TGTGCCAGCAGCTACGATAGCGGGGGGTACAATGAGCAGTTCTTC
TRBV6-5	.	TRBJ2-5	TRBD2	CASSYRTSGRETQYF	TGTGCCAGCAGTTATAGGACTAGCGGGAGAGAGACCCAGTACTTC
TRBV10-1	.	TRBJ2-7	TRBD2	CASSELAGPEQYF	TGCGCCAGCAGTGAACTAGCGGGGCCCGAGCAGTACTTC
TRBV6-1	few	TRBJ1-1	.	CASSEVQRAFF	TGTGCCAGCAGTGAAGTACAGCGGGCTTTCTTT
TRBV10-3	.	TRBJ2-3	TRBD2	CAISEREGPDTQYF	TGTGCCATCAGTGAACGGGAGGGCCCAGATACGCAGTATTTT
TRBV4-1	.	TRBJ2-4	.	CASSQDGMDIQYF	TGCGCCAGCAGCCAAGACGGGATGGACATTCAGTACTTC
TRBV21-1	.	TRBJ2-2	.	CASSKRLAARAGELFF	TGTGCCAGCAGCAAGCGACTAGCGGCACGGGCCGGGGAGCTGTTTTTT
TRBV5-1	.	TRBJ2-7	TRBD2	CASSDGRGTSVPYEQYF	TGCGCCAGCAGCGACGGGCGGGGGACTAGCGTGCCCTACGAGCAGTACTTC
TRBV28	.	TRBJ1-2	TRBD1	CASSFGRGNYGYTF	TGTGCCAGCAGTTTCGGCAGGGGGAACTATGGCTACACCTTC
TRBV29-1	.	TRBJ1-1	.	CSADMNTEAFF	TGCAGCGCCGACATGAACACTGAAGCTTTCTTT
TRBV15	few	TRBJ1-5	.	CATSRAFPGEKKDGNQPQHF	TGTGCCACCAGCAGAGCATTCCCGGGAGAGAAGAAGGACGGCAATCAGCCCCAGCATTTT
TRBV7-3	once	TRBJ2-3	TRBD1	CASSPGQATDTQYF	TGTGCCAGCAGCCCGGGACAGGCGACAGATACGCAGTATTTT
TRBV9	.	TRBJ1-2	TRBD1	CASSAFQGRDRGHGNYGYTF	TGTGCCAGCAGCGCCTTTCAAGGTCGGGACAGGGGGCATGGAAACTATGGCTACACCTTC
TRBV7-9	.	TRBJ2-7	.	CASSLGLLYEQYF	TGTGCCAGCAGCTTAGGGCTCCTTTACGAGCAGTACTTC
TRBV27	.	TRBJ1-2	TRBD1	CASSPGGAVPGYTF	TGTGCCAGCAGCCCAGGGGGCGCGGTTCCTGGCTACACCTTC
TRBV10-3	few	TRBJ1-1	.	CAITGQMNTEAFF	TGTGCCATCACTGGACAAATGAACACTGAAGCTTTCTTT
TRBV6-1	many	TRBJ1-6	.	CASNPTPYNSPLHF	TGTGCCAGCAACCCGACACCTTATAATTCACCCCTCCACTTT
TRBV29-1	.	TRBJ2-2	.	CSVVQGATGELFF	TGCAGCGTTGTGCAAGGGGCCACCGGGGAGCTGTTTTTT
TRBV2	.	TRBJ2-3	.	CATGRGANTDTQYF	TGTGCCACAGGGAGGGGGGCAAACACAGATACGCAGTATTTT
TRBV7-2	.	TRBJ1-4	TRBD1	CASSRDRVEKLFF	TGTGCCAGCAGCCGGGACAGGGTAGAAAAACTGTTTTTT
TRBV10-3	.	TRBJ1-2	TRBD1	CAISEDRGYGYTF	TGTGCCATCAGTGAGGACAGGGGATATGGCTACACCTTC
TRBV10-3	once	TRBJ2-3	TRBD2	CATVAGETDTQYF	TGTGCCACCGTAGCGGGGGAAACAGATACGCAGTATTTT
TRBV5-1	few	TRBJ2-5	TRBD2	CASSLGLRAGGEETQYF	TGCGCCAGCAGCTTGGGCCTCCGGGCGGGGGGTGAAGAGACCCAGTACTTC
TRBV19	.	TRBJ2-7	TRBD1	CASSTGQGAYEQYF	TGTGCCAGTAGTACGGGACAGGGGGCCTACGAGCAGTACTTC
TRBV30	.	TRBJ1-5	TRBD1	CAWSEGGAGNQPQHF	TGTGCCTGGAGTGAAGGGGGCGCGGGCAATCAGCCCCAGCATTTT
TRBV29-1	.	TRBJ2-3	.	CSVAVSTDTQYF	TGCAGCGTTGCAGTGAGCACAGATACGCAGTATTTT
TRBV2	.	TRBJ2-7	.	CASSQASYEQYF	TGTGCCAGCAGCCAAGCCTCGTACGAGCAGTACTTC
TRBV19	.	TRBJ1-1	TRBD1	CASRGQGHTEAFF	TGTGCCAGTAGGGGACAGGGGCACACTGAAGCTTTCTTT
TRBV9	.	TRBJ2-1	TRBD2	CASGGGRSYNEQFF	TGTGCCAGTGGTGGCGGGAGGTCCTACAATGAGCAGTTCTTC
TRBV4-1	.	TRBJ2-1	.	CASQRSLTGREQFF	TGCGCCAGCCAGCGTTCCCTGACAGGCCGTGAGCAGTTCTTC
TRBV7-2	.	TRBJ1-2	.	CASSPRGGGGGYTF	TGTGCCAGCAGTCCGCGGGGTGGGGGAGGGGGCTACACCTTC
TRBV19	.	TRBJ2-5	.	CATSGLETQYF	TGTGCCACGTCGGGGTTAGAGACCCAGTACTTC
TRBV19	.	TRBJ2-2	TRBD1	CASTRTGRITGELFF	TGTGCCAGTACTAGGACAGGGCGGATCACCGGGGAGCTGTTTTTT
TRBV11-2	once	TRBJ2-5	TRBD2	CASSASGGRETQYF	TGTGCCAGCAGCGCTAGCGGGGGGAGGGAGACCCAGTACTTC
TRBV18	.	TRBJ1-1	.	CASSPGDKQGEAFF	TGTGCCAGCTCACCCGGAGATAAACAAGGTGAAGCTTTCTTT
TRBV7-3	.	TRBJ1-2	TRBD1	CASSFSPDRGRHTF	TGTGCCAGCAGCTTCTCTCCGGACAGGGGGCGACACACCTTC
TRBV19	once	TRBJ2-7	.	CASSTGVADEQYF	TGTGCCAGTAGTACAGGGGTGGCCGACGAGCAGTACTTC
TRBV19	few	TRBJ1-1	.	CASSGWGYTEAFF	TGTGCCAGTAGTGGATGGGGCTACACTGAAGCTTTCTTT
TRBV7-2	.	TRBJ2-2	.	CASSLDGSGAGELFF	TGTGCCAGCAGCTTAGACGGGAGTGGCGCCGGGGAGCTGTTTTTT
TRBV4-3	once	TRBJ1-5	TRBD1	CASSQGQGAGQPQHF	TGCGCCAGCAGCCAAGGACAGGGGGCCGGTCAGCCCCAGCATTTT
TRBV7-9	.	TRBJ2-3	.	CASSLGAGWDTQYF	TGTGCCAGCAGCTTAGGCGCGGGGTGGGATACGCAGTATTTT
TRBV7-9	.	TRBJ2-1	.	CASSPHPLFLDEQFF	TGTGCCAGCAGCCCACACCCCCTCTTCTTGGATGAGCAGTTCTTC